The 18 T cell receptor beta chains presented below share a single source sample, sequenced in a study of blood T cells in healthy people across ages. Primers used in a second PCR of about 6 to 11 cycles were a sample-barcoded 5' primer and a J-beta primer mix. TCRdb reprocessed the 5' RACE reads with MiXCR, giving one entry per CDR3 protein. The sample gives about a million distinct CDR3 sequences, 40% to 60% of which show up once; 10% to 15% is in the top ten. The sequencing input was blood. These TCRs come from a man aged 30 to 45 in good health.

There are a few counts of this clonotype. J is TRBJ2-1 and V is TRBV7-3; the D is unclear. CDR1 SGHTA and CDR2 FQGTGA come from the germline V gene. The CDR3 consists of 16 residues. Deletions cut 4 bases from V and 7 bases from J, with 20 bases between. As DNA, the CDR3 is TGTGCCAGCAGCTCCCACCCCGGCGGCGGTGTGAATGAGCAGTTCTTC. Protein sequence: CASSSHPGGGVNEQFF.

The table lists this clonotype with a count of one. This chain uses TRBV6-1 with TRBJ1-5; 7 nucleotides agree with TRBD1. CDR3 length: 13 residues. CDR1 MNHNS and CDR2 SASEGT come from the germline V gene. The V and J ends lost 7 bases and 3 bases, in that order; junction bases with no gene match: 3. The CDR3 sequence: CASIKGANQPQHF. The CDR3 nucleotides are TGTGCCAGCATTAAGGGGGCCAATCAGCCCCAGCATTTT.

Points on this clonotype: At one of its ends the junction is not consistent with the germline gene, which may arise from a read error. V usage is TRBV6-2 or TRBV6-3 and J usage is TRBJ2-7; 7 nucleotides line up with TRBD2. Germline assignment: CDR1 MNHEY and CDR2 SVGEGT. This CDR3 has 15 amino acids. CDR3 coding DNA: TGTGTCAGCAGTCCCCTCGGCGGGGGATCCTACGAGCAGTACTTC. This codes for CVSSPLGGGSYEQYF.

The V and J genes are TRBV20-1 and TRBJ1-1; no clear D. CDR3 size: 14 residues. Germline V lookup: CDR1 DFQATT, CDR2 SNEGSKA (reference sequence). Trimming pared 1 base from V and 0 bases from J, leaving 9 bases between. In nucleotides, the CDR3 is TGCAGTGCTAGAGCACAAGTTATGAACACTGAAGCTTTCTTT. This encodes CSARAQVMNTEAFF.

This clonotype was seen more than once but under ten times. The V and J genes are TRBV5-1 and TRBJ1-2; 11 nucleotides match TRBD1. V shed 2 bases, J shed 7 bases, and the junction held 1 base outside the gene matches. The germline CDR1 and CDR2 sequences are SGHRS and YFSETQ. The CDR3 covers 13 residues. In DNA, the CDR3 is TGCGCCAGCAGCTTCGGGACAGGGGGTGGCTACACCTTC. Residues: CASSFGTGGGYTF.

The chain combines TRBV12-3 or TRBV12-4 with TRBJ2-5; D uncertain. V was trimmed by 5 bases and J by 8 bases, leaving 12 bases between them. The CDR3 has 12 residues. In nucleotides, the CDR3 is TGTGCCAGCAGTCCGGGCCTAGTAACCCAGTACTTC. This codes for CASSPGLVTQYF.

CDR3 sequence (DNA): TGTGCCAGCAGCCAAGTCGGGGGAACCACAGATACGCAGTATTTT. Protein product: CASSQVGGTTDTQYF. The chain uses TRBV14 and TRBJ2-3, with D perhaps matching TRBD2 (6 bases). Per germline, CDR1 SGHDN and CDR2 FVKESK. The CDR3 totals 15 residues. The germline V and J ends were trimmed by 1 base and 2 bases, with 10 bases remaining between them. The full variable domain, in which reference TRBV14 and TRBJ2-3 provide the parts outside the CDR3, is EAGVTQFPSHSVIEKGQTVTLRCDPISGHDNLYWYRRVMGKEIKFLLHFVKESKQDESGMPNNRFLAERTGGTYSTLKVQPAELEDSGVYFCASSQVGGTTDTQYFGPGTRLTVL.

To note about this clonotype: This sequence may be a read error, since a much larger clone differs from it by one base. The DNA of the CDR3 is TGTGCCAGCGCCGGGACGCTACCTTTCTACGAGCAGTACTTC. It codes for CASAGTLPFYEQYF. The chain has TRBV27 and TRBJ2-4; either TRBD1 or TRBD2 may supply D (5 bases each). The end of the DNA aligns better with TRBJ2-7, so the J call may be wrong. The CDR3 consists of 14 residues. Germline V gene sequence: CDR1 MNHEY, CDR2 SMNVEV (reference sequence).

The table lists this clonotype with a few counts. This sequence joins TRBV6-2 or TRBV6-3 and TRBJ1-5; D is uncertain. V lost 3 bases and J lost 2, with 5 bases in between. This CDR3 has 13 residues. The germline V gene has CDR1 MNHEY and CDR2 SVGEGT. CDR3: CASSYNGNQPQHF. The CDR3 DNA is TGTGCCAGCAGTTATAACGGCAATCAGCCCCAGCATTTT.

CDR3 amino acids: CATSVRHLGGTQYF. CDR3 in DNA: TGTGCCACCAGCGTCAGGCACCTTGGTGGTACGCAGTATTTT. The V gene is TRBV15, the J gene TRBJ2-3; the D is unclear. This CDR3 is 14 amino acids long. From germline, CDR1 is LNHNV and CDR2 YYDKDF (reference sequence). Trimming removed 5 bases from V and 8 bases from J, with 17 bases in between.

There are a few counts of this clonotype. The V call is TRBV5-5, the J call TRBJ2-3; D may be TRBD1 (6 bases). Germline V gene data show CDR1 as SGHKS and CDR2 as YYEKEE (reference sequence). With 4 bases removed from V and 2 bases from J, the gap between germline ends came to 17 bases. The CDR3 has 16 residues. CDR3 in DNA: TGTGCCAGCAGCAAGATGACAGGCGTCTTCACAGATACGCAGTATTTT. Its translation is CASSKMTGVFTDTQYF.

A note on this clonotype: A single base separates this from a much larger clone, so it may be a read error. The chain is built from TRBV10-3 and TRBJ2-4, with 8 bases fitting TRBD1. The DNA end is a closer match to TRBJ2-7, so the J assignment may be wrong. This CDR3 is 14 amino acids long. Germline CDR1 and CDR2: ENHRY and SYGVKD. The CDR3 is CAIRADRVACEQYF. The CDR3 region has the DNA TGTGCCATCAGGGCGGACAGGGTCGCCTGCGAGCAGTACTTC.

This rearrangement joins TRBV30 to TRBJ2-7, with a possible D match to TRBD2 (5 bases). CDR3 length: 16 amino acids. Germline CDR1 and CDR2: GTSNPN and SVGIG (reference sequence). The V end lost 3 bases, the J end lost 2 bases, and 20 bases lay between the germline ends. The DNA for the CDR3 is TGTGCCTGGAGCGCTCCTCCGGGTGGGAGCACCTACGAGCAGTACTTC. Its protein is CAWSAPPGGSTYEQYF.

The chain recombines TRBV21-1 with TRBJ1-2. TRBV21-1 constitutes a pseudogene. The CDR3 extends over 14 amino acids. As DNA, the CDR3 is TGTGCCAGCCCCATAAGGACGTCTTTCTATGGCTACACCTTC. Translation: CASPIRTSFYGYTF.

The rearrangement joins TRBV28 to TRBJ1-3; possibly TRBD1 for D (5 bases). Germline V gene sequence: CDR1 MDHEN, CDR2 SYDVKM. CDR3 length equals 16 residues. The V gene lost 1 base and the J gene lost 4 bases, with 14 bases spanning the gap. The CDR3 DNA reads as TGTGCCAGCAGTTTATCGTTCGGACATTCGGGAAACACCATATATTTT. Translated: CASSLSFGHSGNTIYF.

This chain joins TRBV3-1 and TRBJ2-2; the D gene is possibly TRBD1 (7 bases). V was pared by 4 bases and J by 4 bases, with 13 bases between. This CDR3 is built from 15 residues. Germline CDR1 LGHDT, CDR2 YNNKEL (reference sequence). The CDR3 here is CASSPGGLGTGELFF. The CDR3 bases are TGTGCCAGCAGCCCAGGGGGGCTGGGCACCGGGGAGCTGTTTTTT. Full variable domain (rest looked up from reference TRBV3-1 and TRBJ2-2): DTAVSQTPKYLVTQMGNDKSIKCEQNLGHDTMYWYKQDSKKFLKIMFSYNNKELIINETVPNRFSPKSPDKAHLNLHINSLELGDSAVYFCASSPGGLGTGELFFGEGSRLTVL.

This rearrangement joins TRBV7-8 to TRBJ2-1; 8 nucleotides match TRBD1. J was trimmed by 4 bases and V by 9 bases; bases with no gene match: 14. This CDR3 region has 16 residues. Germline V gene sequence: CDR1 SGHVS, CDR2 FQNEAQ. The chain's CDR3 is CASSQGPGQGYNEQFF. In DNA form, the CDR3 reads TGTGCCAGTAGCCAAGGTCCTGGACAGGGATACAATGAGCAGTTCTTC.

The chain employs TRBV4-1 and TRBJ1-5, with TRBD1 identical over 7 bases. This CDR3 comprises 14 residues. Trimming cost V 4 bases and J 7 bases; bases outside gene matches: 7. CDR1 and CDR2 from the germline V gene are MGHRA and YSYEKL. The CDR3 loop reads CASSPRGEDQPQHF. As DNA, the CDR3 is TGCGCCAGCAGCCCCAGGGGGGAGGACCAGCCCCAGCATTTT.